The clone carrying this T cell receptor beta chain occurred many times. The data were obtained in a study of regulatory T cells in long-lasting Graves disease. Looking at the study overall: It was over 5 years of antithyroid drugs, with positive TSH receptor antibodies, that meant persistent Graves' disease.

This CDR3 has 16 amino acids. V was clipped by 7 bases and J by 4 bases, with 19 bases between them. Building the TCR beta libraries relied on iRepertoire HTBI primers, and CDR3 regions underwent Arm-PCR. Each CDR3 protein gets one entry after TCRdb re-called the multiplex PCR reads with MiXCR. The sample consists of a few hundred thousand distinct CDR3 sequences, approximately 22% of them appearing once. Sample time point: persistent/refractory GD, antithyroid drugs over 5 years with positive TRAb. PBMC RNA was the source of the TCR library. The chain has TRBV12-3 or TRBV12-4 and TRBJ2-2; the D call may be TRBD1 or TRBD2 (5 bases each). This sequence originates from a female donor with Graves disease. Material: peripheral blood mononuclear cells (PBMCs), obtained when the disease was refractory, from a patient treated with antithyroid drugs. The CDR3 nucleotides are TGTGCCAGCACCCCCGGACCGGGACCGATCACCGGGGAGCTGTTTTTT. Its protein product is CASTPGPGPITGELFF.